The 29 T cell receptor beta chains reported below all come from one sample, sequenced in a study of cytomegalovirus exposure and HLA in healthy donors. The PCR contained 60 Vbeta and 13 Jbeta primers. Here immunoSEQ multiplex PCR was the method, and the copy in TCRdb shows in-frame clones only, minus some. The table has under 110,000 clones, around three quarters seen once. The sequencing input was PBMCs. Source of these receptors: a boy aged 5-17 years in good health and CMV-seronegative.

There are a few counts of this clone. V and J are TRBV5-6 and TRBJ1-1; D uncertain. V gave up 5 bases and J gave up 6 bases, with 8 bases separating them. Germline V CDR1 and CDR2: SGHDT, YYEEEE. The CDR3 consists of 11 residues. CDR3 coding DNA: TGTGCCAGCAGTTTTTCCTCTGAAGCTTTCTTT. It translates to CASSFSSEAFF.

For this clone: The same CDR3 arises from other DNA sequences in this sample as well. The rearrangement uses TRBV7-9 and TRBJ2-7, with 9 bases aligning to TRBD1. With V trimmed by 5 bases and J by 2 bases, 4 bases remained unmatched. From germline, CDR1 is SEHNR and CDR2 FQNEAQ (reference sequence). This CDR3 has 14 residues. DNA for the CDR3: TGTGCCAGCAGCCCAGGGACAGGGCCCTACGAGCAGTACTTC. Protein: CASSPGTGPYEQYF.

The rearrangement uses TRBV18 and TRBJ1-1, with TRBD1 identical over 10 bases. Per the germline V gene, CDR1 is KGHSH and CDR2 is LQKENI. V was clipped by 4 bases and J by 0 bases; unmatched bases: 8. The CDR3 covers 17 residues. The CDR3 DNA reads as TGTGCCAGCTCACGAAGACCGGGACAGGGGATGAACACTGAAGCTTTCTTT. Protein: CASSRRPGQGMNTEAFF.

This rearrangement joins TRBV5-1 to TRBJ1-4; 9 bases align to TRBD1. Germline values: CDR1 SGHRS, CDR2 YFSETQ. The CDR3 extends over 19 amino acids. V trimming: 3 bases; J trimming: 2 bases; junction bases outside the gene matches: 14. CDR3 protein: CASSSFPGQGEMTNEKLFF. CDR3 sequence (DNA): TGCGCCAGCAGCTCATTCCCGGGACAGGGAGAAATGACTAATGAAAAACTGTTTTTT.

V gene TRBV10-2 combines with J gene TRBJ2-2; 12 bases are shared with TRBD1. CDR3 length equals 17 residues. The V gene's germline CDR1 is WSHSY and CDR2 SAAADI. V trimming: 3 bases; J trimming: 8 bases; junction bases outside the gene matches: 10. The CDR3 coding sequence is TGCGCCAGCAGTGACCAGGGACAGGGGGCCCGGTTAGGGGAGCTGTTTTTT. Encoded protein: CASSDQGQGARLGELFF.

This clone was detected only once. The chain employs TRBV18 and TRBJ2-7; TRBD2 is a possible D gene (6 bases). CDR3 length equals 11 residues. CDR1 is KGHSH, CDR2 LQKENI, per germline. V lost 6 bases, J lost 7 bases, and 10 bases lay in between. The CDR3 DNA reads TGTGCCAGCTCGGCCGGGACTGAGCAGTACTTC. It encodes CASSAGTEQYF.

The CDR3 sequence: CASSPAGVSFVYEQYF. Here the CDR3 DNA reads TGTGCCAGCTCACCCGCGGGAGTGTCCTTTGTGTACGAGCAGTACTTC. The J gene is TRBJ2-7, the V gene TRBV18, with TRBD2 identical over 7 bases. The CDR3 runs to 16 residues. Germline V gene data show CDR1 as KGHSH and CDR2 as LQKENI. J was trimmed by 4 bases and V by 3 bases; bases with no gene match: 12.

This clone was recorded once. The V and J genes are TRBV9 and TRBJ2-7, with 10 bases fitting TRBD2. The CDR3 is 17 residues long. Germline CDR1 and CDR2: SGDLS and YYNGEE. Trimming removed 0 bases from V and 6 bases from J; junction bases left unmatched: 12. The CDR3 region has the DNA TGTGCCAGCAGCGTAGGGGGACCAGCGGGAGGGCATCGCGAGCAGTACTTC. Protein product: CASSVGGPAGGHREQYF.

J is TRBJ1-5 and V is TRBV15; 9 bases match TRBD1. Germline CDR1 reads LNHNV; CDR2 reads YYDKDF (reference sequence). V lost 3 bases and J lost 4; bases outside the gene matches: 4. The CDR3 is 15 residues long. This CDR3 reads CATSRGTGYNQPQHF. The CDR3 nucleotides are TGTGCCACCAGCAGGGGGACAGGGTATAATCAGCCCCAGCATTTT.

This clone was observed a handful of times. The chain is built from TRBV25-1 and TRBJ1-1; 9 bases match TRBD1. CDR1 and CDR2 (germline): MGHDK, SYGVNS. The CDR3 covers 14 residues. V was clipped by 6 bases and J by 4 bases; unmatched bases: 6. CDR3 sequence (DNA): TGTGCCAGCAGGGGGCCGGACAGGGGCACTGAAGCTTTCTTT. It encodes CASRGPDRGTEAFF.

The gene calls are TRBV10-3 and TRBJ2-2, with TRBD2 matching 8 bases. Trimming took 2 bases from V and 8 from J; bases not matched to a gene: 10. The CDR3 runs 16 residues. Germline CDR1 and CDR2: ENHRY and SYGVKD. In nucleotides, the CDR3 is TGTGCCATCAGTGAGCCCTCGGGGACTAGTGGAGGGGAGCTGTTTTTT. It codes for CAISEPSGTSGGELFF.

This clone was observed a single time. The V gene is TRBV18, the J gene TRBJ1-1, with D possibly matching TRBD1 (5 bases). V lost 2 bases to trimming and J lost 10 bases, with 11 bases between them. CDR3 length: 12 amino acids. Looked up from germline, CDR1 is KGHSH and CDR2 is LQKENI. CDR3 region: CASSPGRDLAFF. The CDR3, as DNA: TGTGCCAGCTCACCAGGCAGGGATTTAGCTTTCTTT.

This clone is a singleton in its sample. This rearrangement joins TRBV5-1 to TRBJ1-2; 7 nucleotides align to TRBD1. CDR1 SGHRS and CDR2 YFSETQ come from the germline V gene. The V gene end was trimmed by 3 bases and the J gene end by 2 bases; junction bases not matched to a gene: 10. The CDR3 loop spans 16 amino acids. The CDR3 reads CASSSLSDRTNYGYTF. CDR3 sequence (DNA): TGCGCCAGCAGCTCTTTATCGGACAGGACCAACTATGGCTACACCTTC.

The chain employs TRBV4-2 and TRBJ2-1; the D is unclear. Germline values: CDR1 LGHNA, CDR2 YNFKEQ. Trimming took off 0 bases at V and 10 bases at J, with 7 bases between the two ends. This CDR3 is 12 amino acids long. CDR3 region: CASSQDIGEQFF. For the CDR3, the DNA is TGTGCCAGCAGCCAAGATATCGGGGAGCAGTTCTTC.

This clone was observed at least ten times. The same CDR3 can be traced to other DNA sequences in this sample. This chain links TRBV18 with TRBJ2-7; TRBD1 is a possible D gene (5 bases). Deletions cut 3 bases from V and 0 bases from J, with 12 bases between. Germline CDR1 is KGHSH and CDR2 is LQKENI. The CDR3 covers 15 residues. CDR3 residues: CASSPQGQLSYEQYF. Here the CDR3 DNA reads TGTGCCAGCTCACCCCAGGGTCAGCTCTCCTACGAGCAGTACTTC.

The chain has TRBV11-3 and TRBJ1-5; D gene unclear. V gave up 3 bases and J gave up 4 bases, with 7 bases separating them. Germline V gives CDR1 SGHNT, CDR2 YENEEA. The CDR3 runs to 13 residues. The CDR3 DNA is TGTGCCAGCAGCTTTGCGGGAAATCAGCCCCAGCATTTT. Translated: CASSFAGNQPQHF. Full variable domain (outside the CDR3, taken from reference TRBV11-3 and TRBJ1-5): EAGVVQSPRYKIIEKKQPVAFWCNPISGHNTLYWYLQNLGQGPELLIRYENEEAVDDSQLPKDRFSAERLKGVDSTLKIQPAELGDSAVYLCASSFAGNQPQHFGDGTRLSIL.

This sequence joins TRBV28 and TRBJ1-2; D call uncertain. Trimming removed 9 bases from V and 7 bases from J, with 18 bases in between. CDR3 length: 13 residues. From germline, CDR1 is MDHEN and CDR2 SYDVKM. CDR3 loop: CASPDPLGRGYTF. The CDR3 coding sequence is TGTGCCAGTCCCGACCCGTTGGGCCGTGGCTACACCTTC.

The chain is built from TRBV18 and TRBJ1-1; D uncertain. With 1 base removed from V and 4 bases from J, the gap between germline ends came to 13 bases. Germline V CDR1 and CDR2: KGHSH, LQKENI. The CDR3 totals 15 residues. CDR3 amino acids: CASSPRTGMSTEAFF. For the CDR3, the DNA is TGTGCCAGCTCACCACGGACTGGGATGAGCACTGAAGCTTTCTTT.

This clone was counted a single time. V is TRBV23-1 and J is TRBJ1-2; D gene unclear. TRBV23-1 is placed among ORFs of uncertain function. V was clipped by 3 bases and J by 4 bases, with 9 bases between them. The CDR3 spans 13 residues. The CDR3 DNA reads TGCGCCAGCAGTCAGCGGATACTCTATGGCTACACCTTC. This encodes CASSQRILYGYTF.

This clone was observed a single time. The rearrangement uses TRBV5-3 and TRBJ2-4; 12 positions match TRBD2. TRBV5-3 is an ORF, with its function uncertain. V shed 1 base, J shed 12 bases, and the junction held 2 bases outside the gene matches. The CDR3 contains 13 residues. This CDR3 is CARSLTSGRTQYF. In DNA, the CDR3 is TGTGCCAGAAGCTTGACTAGCGGGAGGACTCAGTACTTC.

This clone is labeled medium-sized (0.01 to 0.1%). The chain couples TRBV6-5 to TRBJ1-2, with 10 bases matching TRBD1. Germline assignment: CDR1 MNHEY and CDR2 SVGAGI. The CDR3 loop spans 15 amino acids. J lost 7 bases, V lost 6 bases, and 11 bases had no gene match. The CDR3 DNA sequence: TGTGCCAGCAGCGACAGGGGGCGGTCCAACCGTGGCTACACCTTC. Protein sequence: CASSDRGRSNRGYTF.

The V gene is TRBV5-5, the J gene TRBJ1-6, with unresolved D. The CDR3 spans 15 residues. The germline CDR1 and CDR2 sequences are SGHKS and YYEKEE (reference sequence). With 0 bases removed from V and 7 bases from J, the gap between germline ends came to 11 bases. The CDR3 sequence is CASSLALGRNSPLHF. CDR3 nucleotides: TGTGCCAGCAGCTTGGCCTTGGGCCGGAATTCACCCCTCCACTTT.

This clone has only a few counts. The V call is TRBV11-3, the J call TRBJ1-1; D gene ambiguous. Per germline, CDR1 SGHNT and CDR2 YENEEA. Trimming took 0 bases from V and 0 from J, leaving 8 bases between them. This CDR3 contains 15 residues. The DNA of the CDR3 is TGTGCCAGCAGCTTAGACGAGGGCATGAACACTGAAGCTTTCTTT. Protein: CASSLDEGMNTEAFF.

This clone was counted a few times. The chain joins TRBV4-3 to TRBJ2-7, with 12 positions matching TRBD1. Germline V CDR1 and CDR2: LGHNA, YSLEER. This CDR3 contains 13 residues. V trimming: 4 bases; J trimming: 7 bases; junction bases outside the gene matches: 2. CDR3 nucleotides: TGCGCCAGCAGCCGGGACAGGGGGCTTGAGCAGTACTTC. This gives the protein CASSRDRGLEQYF.

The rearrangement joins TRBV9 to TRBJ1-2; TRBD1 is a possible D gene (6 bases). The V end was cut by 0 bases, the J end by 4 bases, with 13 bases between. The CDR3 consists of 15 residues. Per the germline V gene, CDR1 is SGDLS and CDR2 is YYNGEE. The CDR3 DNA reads TGTGCCAGCAGCGTAGCCCCAGGGACAAGCTATGGCTACACCTTC. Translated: CASSVAPGTSYGYTF.

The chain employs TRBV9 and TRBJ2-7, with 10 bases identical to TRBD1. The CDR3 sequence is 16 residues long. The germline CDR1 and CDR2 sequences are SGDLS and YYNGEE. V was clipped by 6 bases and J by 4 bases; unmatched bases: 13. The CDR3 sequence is CASIEPPGQGQYEQYF. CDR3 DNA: TGTGCCAGCATCGAGCCCCCGGGACAGGGGCAATACGAGCAGTACTTC.

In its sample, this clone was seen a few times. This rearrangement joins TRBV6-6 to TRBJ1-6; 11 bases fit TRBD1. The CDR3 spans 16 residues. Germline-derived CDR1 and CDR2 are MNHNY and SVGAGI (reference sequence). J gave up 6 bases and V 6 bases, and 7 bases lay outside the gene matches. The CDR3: CASSLPGTGGNSPLHF. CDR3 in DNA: TGTGCCAGCAGCCTCCCGGGGACAGGGGGTAATTCACCCCTCCACTTT.

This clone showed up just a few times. The CDR3: CASSLPSGKSSYNEQFF. Here the CDR3 DNA reads TGCGCCAGCAGCTTACCGAGCGGGAAGAGCTCCTACAATGAGCAGTTCTTC. The rearrangement links TRBV5-1 to TRBJ2-1, with 7 bases aligning to TRBD2. The germline CDR1 and CDR2 sequences are SGHRS and YFSETQ. V gave up 2 bases and J gave up 0 bases; unmatched junction bases: 8. This CDR3 has 17 amino acids. The variable domain in full, completed from reference TRBV5-1 and TRBJ2-1, reads KAGVTQTPRYLIKTRGQQVTLSCSPISGHRSVSWYQQTPGQGLQFLFEYFSETQRNKGNFPGRFSGRQFSNSRSEMNVSTLELGDSALYLCASSLPSGKSSYNEQFFGPGTRLTVL.

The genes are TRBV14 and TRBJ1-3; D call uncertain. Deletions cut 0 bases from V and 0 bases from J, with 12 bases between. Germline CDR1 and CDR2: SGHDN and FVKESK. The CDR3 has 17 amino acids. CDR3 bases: TGTGCCAGCAGCCAAGATACTAGTGAGAGCTCTGGAAACACCATATATTTT. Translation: CASSQDTSESSGNTIYF.